Following are 10 T cell receptor beta chains from one sample sequenced in a study of blood T cell repertoires in COVID-19. Produced via immunoSEQ multiplex PCR; TCRdb's table is partial and in-frame only. There are approximately 70,000 clones in the sample; approximately 90% occur only once, and under 13% lies in the top ten. Sequencing was carried out using peripheral blood. The receptor set was obtained from a man between 65 and 85 years old with active or convalescent COVID-19.

This rearrangement joins TRBV30 to TRBJ1-4; maybe TRBD1 (6 bases). The V and J ends lost 7 bases and 8 bases respectively, with 20 bases between them. The CDR3 sequence is 14 residues long. The germline V gene encodes CDR1 GTSNPN and CDR2 SVGIG (reference sequence). CDR3 amino acids: CASRRAGGLEKLFF. The CDR3 DNA sequence: TGTGCCTCCCGGCGTGCGGGGGGCCTAGAAAAACTGTTTTTT. Full variable domain (remainder filled in from reference TRBV30 and TRBJ1-4): SQTIHQWPATLVQPVGSPLSLECTVEGTSNPNLYWYRQAAGRGLQLLFYSVGIGQISSEVPQNLSASRPQDRQFILSSKKLLLSDSGFYLCASRRAGGLEKLFFGSGTQLSVL.

The rearrangement links TRBV2 to TRBJ2-1; the match to TRBD2 covers 14 bases. This CDR3 has 18 amino acids. V shed 4 bases and J 9 bases; nucleotides not matched to a gene: 14. Germline CDR1 SNHLY, CDR2 FYNNEI. The CDR3 DNA sequence: TGTGCCAGCAGTGCCGGGACTAGCGGGAGTACTACCTGGGGTGAGCAGTTCTTC. It codes for CASSAGTSGSTTWGEQFF.

The rearrangement uses TRBV30 and TRBJ1-5, with D uncertain. Germline V lookup: CDR1 GTSNPN, CDR2 SVGIG (reference sequence). The CDR3 runs 13 residues. The ends were cut back, 2 bases at V and 2 bases at J, with 7 bases in the middle. CDR3 protein: CAWSSRGNQPQHF. Written as DNA, the CDR3 is TGTGCCTGGAGTTCGAGGGGCAATCAGCCCCAGCATTTT.

CDR3 amino acids: CASSISGRIQETQYF. CDR3 nucleotide sequence: TGTGCCAGCAGTATTAGCGGGCGTATCCAAGAGACCCAGTACTTC. The chain has TRBV27 and TRBJ2-5, with 7 nucleotides matching TRBD2. CDR3 length equals 15 residues. Trimming took 5 bases from V and 1 from J; bases not matched to a gene: 7. The V gene's germline CDR1 is MNHEY and CDR2 SMNVEV (reference sequence).

The rearrangement uses TRBV6-6 and TRBJ1-4; 8 nucleotides agree with TRBD1. The CDR3 is made up of 15 amino acids. Germline assignment: CDR1 MNHNY and CDR2 SVGAGI (reference sequence). The trim removed 0 bases at V and 12 bases at J, leaving 9 bases unmatched. In DNA form, the CDR3 reads TGTGCCAGCAGTTACTCTCCCGGACAGGGTCCGGAACTGTTTTTT. Translating gives CASSYSPGQGPELFF.

The chain uses TRBV7-2 and TRBJ2-5; 8 bases fit TRBD2. The CDR3 is made up of 16 amino acids. Germline loops: CDR1 SGHTA, CDR2 FQGNSA. After removal of 1 base from V and 4 bases from J, the junction contained 8 bases not matched to a gene. The CDR3 spells CASSLVAGGGGETQYF. CDR3 DNA: TGTGCCAGCAGCTTAGTGGCGGGAGGTGGTGGAGAGACCCAGTACTTC.

This chain uses TRBV28 with TRBJ1-1, with 8 bases that match TRBD1. The CDR3 extends over 14 amino acids. The V segment lost 5 bases and the J segment 5 bases; nucleotides outside the gene matches: 7. Germline V CDR1 and CDR2: MDHEN, SYDVKM. The CDR3 sequence is CASSPGQVFTEAFF. Written as DNA, the CDR3 is TGTGCCAGCAGTCCGGGACAGGTATTTACTGAAGCTTTCTTT.

The rearrangement links TRBV4-1 to TRBJ2-7, with 8 positions matching TRBD2. The CDR3 loop spans 16 amino acids. J was trimmed by 2 bases and V by 0 bases; bases with no gene match: 6. From germline, CDR1 is MGHRA and CDR2 YSYEKL. CDR3 nucleotide sequence: TGCGCCAGCAGCCAAGACCCGAGCGGGAGCCCCTACGAGCAGTACTTC. Its protein product is CASSQDPSGSPYEQYF.

This clone was seen more than once but under ten times. This sequence joins TRBV24-1 and TRBJ2-7, with 9 bases that match TRBD1. There are 15 residues in the CDR3. The junction had 3 bases not matched to a gene; V was cut back by 2 bases and J by 2 bases. CDR1 and CDR2 from the germline V gene are KGHDR and SFDVKD. The CDR3, as DNA: TGTGCCACCAGTGATTCCCGACAGGGGGCCTACGAGCAGTACTTC. Its protein product is CATSDSRQGAYEQYF.

The CDR3 protein is CASSFGGQPQHF. Here the CDR3 DNA reads TGTGCCAGCAGTTTCGGGGGTCAGCCCCAGCATTTT. The V call is TRBV28, the J call TRBJ1-5; tentative D call: TRBD1 (5 bases). The germline V and J ends were trimmed by 3 bases and 6 bases, with 6 bases remaining between them. The germline V gene has CDR1 MDHEN and CDR2 SYDVKM. The CDR3 sequence is 12 residues long.